This TCR beta chain was obtained from a study of T cells in localized non-small cell lung cancer. The CDR3 has 14 residues. Trimming cost V 3 bases and J 3 bases; bases outside gene matches: 4. Germline V CDR1 and CDR2: GTSNPN, SVGIG (reference sequence). This table comes from immunoSEQ multiplex PCR, and its TCRdb copy is limited to in-frame clones, with some not included. The profile shows about 78,000 clones, approximately 85% of them singletons. On this clone itself: Its target is unknown.

Whole-study findings and limits: In uninvolved adjacent lung, T cell clonality reached its highest value, exceeding tumor. An association was observed between higher blood T cell density and longer overall survival.

The genes are TRBV30 and TRBJ1-3; 8 nucleotides agree with TRBD1. Sample: peripheral blood, taken before any cancer treatment. This receptor was taken from a man aged 35 to 70 with stage I lung adenocarcinoma. CDR3 residues: CAWRPRGLGNTIYF. In DNA, the CDR3 is TGTGCCTGGAGACCCAGGGGGCTTGGAAACACCATATATTTT.